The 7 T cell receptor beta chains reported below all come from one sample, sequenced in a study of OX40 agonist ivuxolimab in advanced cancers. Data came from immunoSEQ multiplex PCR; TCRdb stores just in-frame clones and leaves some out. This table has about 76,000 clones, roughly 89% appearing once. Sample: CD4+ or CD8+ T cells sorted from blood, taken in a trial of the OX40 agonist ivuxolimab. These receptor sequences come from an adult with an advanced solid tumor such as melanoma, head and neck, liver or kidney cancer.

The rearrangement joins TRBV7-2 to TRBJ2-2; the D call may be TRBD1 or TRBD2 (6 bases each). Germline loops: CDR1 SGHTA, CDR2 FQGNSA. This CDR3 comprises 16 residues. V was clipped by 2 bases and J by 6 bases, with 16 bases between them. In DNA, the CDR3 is TGTGCCAGCAGCTTACCAAGGGGGGACAAGGCCGGGGAGCTGTTTTTT. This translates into CASSLPRGDKAGELFF.

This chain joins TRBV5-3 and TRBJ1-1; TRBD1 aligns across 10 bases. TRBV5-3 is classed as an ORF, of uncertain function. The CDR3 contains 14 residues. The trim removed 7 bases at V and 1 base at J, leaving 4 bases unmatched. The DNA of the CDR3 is TGTGCCAGATACAGACAGGGGGCGAACACTGAAGCTTTCTTT. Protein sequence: CARYRQGANTEAFF.

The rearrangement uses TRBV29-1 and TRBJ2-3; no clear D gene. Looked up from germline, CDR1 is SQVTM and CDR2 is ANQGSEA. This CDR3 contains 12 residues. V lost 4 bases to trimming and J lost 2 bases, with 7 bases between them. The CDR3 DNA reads TGCAGCGTTGGACTCGTCACAGATACGCAGTATTTT. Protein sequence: CSVGLVTDTQYF.

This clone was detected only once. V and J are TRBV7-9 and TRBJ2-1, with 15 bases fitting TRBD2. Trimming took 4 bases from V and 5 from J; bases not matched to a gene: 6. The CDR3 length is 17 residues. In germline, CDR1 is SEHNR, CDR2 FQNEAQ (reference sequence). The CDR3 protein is CASSSERTSGRDNEQFF. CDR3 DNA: TGTGCCAGCAGCTCCGAGAGGACTAGCGGGAGGGACAATGAGCAGTTCTTC.

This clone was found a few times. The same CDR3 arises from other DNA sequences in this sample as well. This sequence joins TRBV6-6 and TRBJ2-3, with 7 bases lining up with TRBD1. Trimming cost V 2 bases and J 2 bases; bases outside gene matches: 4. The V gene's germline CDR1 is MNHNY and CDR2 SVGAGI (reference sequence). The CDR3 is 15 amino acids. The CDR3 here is CASSYRDSYTDTQYF. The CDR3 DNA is TGTGCCAGCAGTTACAGGGACAGTTACACAGATACGCAGTATTTT.

The chain's CDR3 is CASGGEFDEQFF. Here the CDR3 DNA reads TGTGCCAGCGGGGGGGAGTTCGATGAGCAGTTCTTC. This chain connects TRBV6-5 to TRBJ2-1; 7 positions match TRBD2. The CDR3 runs to 12 residues. Germline CDR1 and CDR2: MNHEY and SVGAGI. Trimming cost V 8 bases and J 8 bases; bases outside gene matches: 6.

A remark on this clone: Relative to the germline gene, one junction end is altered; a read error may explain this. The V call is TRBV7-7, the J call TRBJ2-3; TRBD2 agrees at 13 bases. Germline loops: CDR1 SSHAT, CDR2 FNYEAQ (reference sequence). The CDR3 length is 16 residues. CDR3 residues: CASSTLAGGPPDTQYF. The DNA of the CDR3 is TGTGCTAGCAGCACACTAGCGGGAGGGCCGCCAGATACGCAGTATTTT. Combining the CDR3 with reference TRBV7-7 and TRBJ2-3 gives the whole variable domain GAGVSQSPRYKVTKRGQDVTLRCDPISSHATLYWYQQALGQGPEFLTYFNYEAQPDKSGLPSDRFSAERPEGSISTLTIQRTEQRDSAMYRCASSTLAGGPPDTQYFGPGTRLTVL.